One and the same sample provided the 17 T cell receptor beta chains below, sequenced in a study of CD8 T cells in ankylosing spondylitis. Broader study findings: Seemingly characteristic of ankylosing spondylitis blood was a TCR beta motif consisting of several highly homologous variants.

Their cognate antigens are unknown. MiXCR was run by TCRdb on the 5' RACE reads, yielding one entry per CDR3 protein. The table lists about 540,000 distinct CDR3 sequences, about 13% of them singletons. Sequencing used blood, either unsorted or a sorted T cell fraction (not recorded which). These TCRs come from a male donor with ankylosing spondylitis.

The V call is TRBV30, the J call TRBJ2-7, with TRBD2 identical over 8 bases. This CDR3 contains 15 residues. CDR1 is GTSNPN and CDR2 is SVGIG in the germline V gene (reference sequence). Unmatched junction bases numbered 6, after V lost 0 bases and J lost 2 bases. The CDR3 coding sequence is TGTGCCTGGAGTGTAGGACTAGCCAAGACCTACGAGCAGTACTTC. This translates into CAWSVGLAKTYEQYF. Complete variable domain (other parts from reference TRBV30 and TRBJ2-7): SQTIHQWPATLVQPVGSPLSLECTVEGTSNPNLYWYRQAAGRGLQLLFYSVGIGQISSEVPQNLSASRPQDRQFILSSKKLLLSDSGFYLCAWSVGLAKTYEQYFGPGTRLTVT.

Concerning this clonotype: A read error may be the cause here, since a much bigger clone is one base away. The chain uses TRBV29-1 and TRBJ2-1; 8 bases agree with TRBD2. Germline assignment: CDR1 SQVTM and CDR2 ANQGSEA. This CDR3 comprises 14 residues. The DNA for the CDR3 is TGCAGCGTTGAAGTCGGGAGGGCCTTTAATGAGCAGATCTTC. As protein: CSVEVGRAFNEQIF.

This clonotype was seen ten or more times. The V gene is TRBV7-8, the J gene TRBJ2-2; 10 bases map to TRBD1. CDR1 is SGHVS and CDR2 is FQNEAQ in the germline V gene. This CDR3 spans 16 amino acids. J was trimmed by 5 bases and V by 5 bases; bases with no gene match: 8. The CDR3, as DNA: TGTGCCAGCAGCAATCCCGGGACAGGGGTAACCGGGGAGCTGTTTTTT. Protein: CASSNPGTGVTGELFF.

This chain connects TRBV10-3 to TRBJ1-2; D is possibly TRBD1 (5 bases). The germline V and J ends were trimmed by 11 bases and 9 bases, with 16 bases remaining between them. Germline V gives CDR1 ENHRY, CDR2 SYGVKD. The CDR3 totals 11 residues. CDR3 sequence (DNA): TGTGCCTCGCGGGGGAGTGGTAGCTACACCTTC. Translation gives CASRGSGSYTF.

This clonotype turned up a few times. CDR3 bases: TGTGCCAGCAACGCGGGACTACACCAAGAGACCCAGTACTTC. It codes for CASNAGLHQETQYF. This chain connects TRBV3-1 to TRBJ2-5; TRBD2 matches at 7 bases. Germline V gives CDR1 LGHDT, CDR2 YNNKEL (reference sequence). V trimming: 7 bases; J trimming: 0 bases; junction bases outside the gene matches: 5. The CDR3 length is 14 residues.

This clonotype was picked up a small number of times. V is TRBV11-2 and J is TRBJ2-1, with 9 positions matching TRBD2. Germline assignment: CDR1 SGHAT and CDR2 FQNNGV. The CDR3 sequence is 19 residues long. V shed 4 bases, J shed 0 bases, and the junction held 13 bases outside the gene matches. CDR3 in amino acids: CASSSRLAAATISYNEQFF. The CDR3, as DNA: TGTGCCAGCAGCTCCCGACTAGCGGCCGCTACTATCTCCTACAATGAGCAGTTCTTC.

This clonotype was counted at least ten times. The chain employs TRBV5-1 and TRBJ1-2; D not resolved. Between the trimmed V and J ends, which lost 0 bases and 1 base, there was a span of 13 bases. Germline V CDR1 and CDR2: SGHRS, YFSETQ. The CDR3 runs to 16 residues. CDR3 DNA: TGCGCCAGCAGCTTGGAGTACGGCCAGGATAACTATGGCTACACCTTC. Its protein is CASSLEYGQDNYGYTF.

A few counts support this clonotype. The chain employs TRBV29-1 and TRBJ2-3; no reliable D call. There are 11 residues in the CDR3. V was clipped by 4 bases and J by 4 bases, with 6 bases between them. Germline V CDR1 and CDR2: SQVTM, ANQGSEA. The CDR3 coding sequence is TGCAGCGTTGTGTTGGCAGATACGCAGTATTTT. Its protein product is CSVVLADTQYF.

This clonotype appeared a few times. The chain employs TRBV16 and TRBJ1-2; D not resolved. The length of the CDR3 is 14 residues. V lost 4 bases, J lost 4 bases, and 13 bases lay in between. The germline CDR1 and CDR2 sequences are KGHSY and FQNENV. CDR3 nucleotides: TGTGCCAGCAGCCCGACAACGGTGAGCTATGGCTACACCTTC. This sequence encodes CASSPTTVSYGYTF.

This rearrangement joins TRBV20-1 to TRBJ2-2; no clear D. This CDR3 is 15 amino acids long. Trimming pared 3 bases from V and 3 bases from J, leaving 14 bases between. The germline CDR1 and CDR2 sequences are DFQATT and SNEGSKA (reference sequence). The CDR3 nucleotides are TGCAGTGCTAGTCGTGAGCGATTGGACACCGGGGAGCTGTTTTTT. It specifies CSASRERLDTGELFF.

This clonotype came up many times. The CDR3 DNA follows: TGTGCCAGCAGCTCGGGTCTCTCCTACGAGCAGTACTTC. Protein product: CASSSGLSYEQYF. The chain has TRBV9 and TRBJ2-7; D unclear. Germline-derived CDR1 and CDR2 are SGDLS and YYNGEE. Between the trimmed V and J ends, which lost 4 bases and 0 bases, there was a span of 8 bases. This CDR3 contains 13 residues. The entire variable domain, with the rest obtained from reference TRBV9 and TRBJ2-7, is as follows: DSGVTQTPKHLITATGQRVTLRCSPRSGDLSVYWYQQSLDQGLQFLIQYYNGEERAKGNILERFSAQQFPDLHSELNLSSLELGDSALYFCASSSGLSYEQYFGPGTRLTVT.

The rearrangement uses TRBV14 and TRBJ2-1; 10 bases agree with TRBD2. Per germline, CDR1 SGHDN and CDR2 FVKESK. CDR3 length equals 16 residues. V dropped 3 bases and J dropped 4; count of bases not matched to a gene: 6. The CDR3 DNA reads TGTGCCAGCAGCCATGTAGCGGGAGGCATTTACAATGAGCAGTTCTTC. It specifies CASSHVAGGIYNEQFF.

In its sample, this clonotype was seen many times. The rearrangement joins TRBV4-2 to TRBJ2-7, with TRBD2 identical over 12 bases. Germline loops: CDR1 LGHNA, CDR2 YNFKEQ. This CDR3 comprises 15 residues. The V and J ends lost 4 bases and 3 bases, in that order; junction bases with no gene match: 4. CDR3 sequence: CASSRGTSGYYEQYF. CDR3 sequence (DNA): TGTGCCAGCAGCCGCGGGACTAGCGGGTACTACGAGCAGTACTTC.

The chain recombines TRBV24-1 with TRBJ2-7; tentative D call: TRBD1 (6 bases). This CDR3 comprises 15 residues. The V end lost 2 bases, the J end lost 2 bases, and 12 bases lay between the germline ends. In germline, CDR1 is KGHDR, CDR2 SFDVKD. Here the CDR3 reads CATSDSTGPPYEQYF. The CDR3 DNA reads TGTGCCACCAGTGATTCAACAGGGCCTCCCTACGAGCAGTACTTC.

This clonotype was found a few times. This chain uses TRBV6-1 with TRBJ2-2; either TRBD1 or TRBD2 may supply D (6 bases each). This CDR3 spans 17 amino acids. CDR1 and CDR2 (germline): MNHNS, SASEGT. Trimming took 7 bases from V and 2 from J, leaving 20 bases between them. In DNA, the CDR3 is TGTGCCAGCACCTCCGGGGGCGAATCCTTTAACACCGGGGAGCTGTTTTTT. Translating it yields CASTSGGESFNTGELFF.

V is TRBV20-1 and J is TRBJ2-7, with 9 bases aligning to TRBD1. This CDR3 comprises 13 residues. Unmatched junction bases numbered 6, after V lost 4 bases and J lost 5 bases. CDR1 DFQATT and CDR2 SNEGSKA come from the germline V gene (reference sequence). CDR3 region: CSAKQGAGNEQYV. The CDR3 coding sequence is TGCAGTGCTAAACAGGGGGCTGGGAACGAGCAGTACGTC.

In nucleotides, the CDR3 is TGTGCCAGCAGTAGAGTAGGGCCGTATGGCTACACCTTC. This gives the protein CASSRVGPYGYTF. V usage is TRBV27 and J usage is TRBJ1-2; no clear D gene. Trimming removed 5 bases at V and 5 bases at J, with 12 bases between. The CDR3 runs 13 residues. Germline V lookup: CDR1 MNHEY, CDR2 SMNVEV (reference sequence).